The entry below gives a single T cell receptor beta chain sequence along with its context. Its cognate antigen is unknown. CDR1 is MDHEN, CDR2 SYDVKM, per germline. V was clipped by 6 bases and J by 4 bases; unmatched bases: 13. The CDR3 is made up of 17 amino acids. The data originate from a study of blood T cells in healthy people across ages. Study summary: Template switching picked up about one barcoded beta molecule for each two T cells. Study-wide results and limits: Higher diversity and more naive CD4+ cells were features of long-lived donors, compared to aged donors.

Samples had at least 7 million PBMCs isolated from them. A J-beta primer mix and a sample-barcoded 5' primer were used in a second PCR of about 7 to 12 cycles. Each sample provided no less than 2.5 million CDR3-containing paired-end reads. One entry per CDR3 protein results from TCRdb running MiXCR on the 5' RACE reads. Here the sample spans about 970,000 distinct CDR3 sequences, 51% being singletons. Sequencing used blood. The rearrangement links TRBV28 to TRBJ2-1, with 9 bases that match TRBD2. This TCR was recovered from a woman aged 55-70 years in good health. CDR3 protein: CASSFHSGRGGYNEQFF. The CDR3 DNA follows: TGTGCCAGCAGCTTCCATAGCGGGAGAGGGGGATACAATGAGCAGTTCTTC.